These 30 T cell receptor beta chains came from one sample sequenced in a study of blood T cell repertoires in COVID-19. Only in-frame clones appear in the TCRdb table, and some are missing; sequencing was by immunoSEQ multiplex PCR. This sample has around 150,000 clones, with roughly four fifths found just once. The material sequenced was peripheral blood. The receptors derive from a woman in her sixties with acute or convalescent COVID-19.

This chain joins TRBV7-3 and TRBJ2-7, with 11 nucleotides matching TRBD2. V lost 4 bases, J lost 0 bases, and 8 bases stayed unmatched. The CDR3 contains 17 residues. Germline assignment: CDR1 SGHTA and CDR2 FQGTGA. This chain's CDR3 is CASSYVGTSGHSYEQYF. In nucleotides, the CDR3 is TGTGCCAGCAGCTACGTTGGGACTAGCGGACACTCCTACGAGCAGTACTTC.

The V and J genes are TRBV7-2 and TRBJ1-2; TRBD1 might be the D (6 bases). Germline loops: CDR1 SGHTA, CDR2 FQGNSA. Trimming took off 6 bases at V and 5 bases at J, with 13 bases between the two ends. CDR3 size: 13 residues. This CDR3 reads CASRVGGAYGYTF. DNA for the CDR3: TGTGCCAGCAGGGTAGGGGGGGCTTATGGCTACACCTTC. Together with reference TRBV7-2 and TRBJ1-2, the CDR3 gives the full variable domain: GAGVSQSPSNKVTEKGKDVELRCDPISGHTALYWYRQSLGQGLEFLIYFQGNSAPDKSGLPSDRFSAERTGGSVSTLTIQRTQQEDSAVYLCASRVGGAYGYTFGSGTRLTVV.

V is TRBV6-5 and J is TRBJ2-1; 8 positions agree with TRBD2. With V trimmed by 7 bases and J by 1 base, 6 bases remained unmatched. The CDR3 extends over 15 amino acids. Germline CDR1 reads MNHEY; CDR2 reads SVGAGI. CDR3 residues: CASKLAEGSYNEQFF. The CDR3 DNA is TGTGCCAGCAAACTAGCGGAGGGGTCCTACAATGAGCAGTTCTTC.

This chain links TRBV5-5 with TRBJ1-1; 8 positions agree with TRBD1. V lost 6 bases to trimming and J lost 2 bases; unmatched junction nucleotides: 6. From germline, CDR1 is SGHKS and CDR2 YYEKEE (reference sequence). CDR3 length: 14 residues. The CDR3 spells CASTWDRLNTEAFF. The CDR3, as DNA: TGTGCCAGCACTTGGGACAGGCTAAACACTGAAGCTTTCTTT.

The chain has TRBV28 and TRBJ2-5; tentatively, D is TRBD1 (5 bases). The germline V and J ends were trimmed by 7 bases and 5 bases, with 8 bases remaining between them. The CDR3 sequence is 11 residues long. From germline, CDR1 is MDHEN and CDR2 SYDVKM. CDR3 loop: CASTYRETQYF. In DNA form, the CDR3 reads TGTGCCAGCACATACAGGGAGACCCAGTACTTC. Full variable domain (missing parts from reference TRBV28 and TRBJ2-5): DVKVTQSSRYLVKRTGEKVFLECVQDMDHENMFWYRQDPGLGLRLIYFSYDVKMKEKGDIPEGYSVSREKKERFSLILESASTNQTSMYLCASTYRETQYFGPGTRLLVL.

The V call is TRBV10-3, the J call TRBJ2-7; 9 nucleotides match TRBD2. CDR1 and CDR2 (germline): ENHRY, SYGVKD. This CDR3 has 18 residues. V dropped 3 bases and J dropped 2; count of bases not matched to a gene: 14. CDR3 amino acids: CAISDSRLAGNRPYEQYF. The CDR3, as DNA: TGTGCCATCAGTGACTCCCGGCTAGCGGGAAACAGGCCCTACGAGCAGTACTTC.

The CDR3 reads CASSFGGSEKLFF. The CDR3 DNA follows: TGTGCCAGCAGCTTTGGGGGGAGCGAAAAACTGTTTTTT. V usage is TRBV7-9 and J usage is TRBJ1-4; a weak D match, TRBD1 (5 bases). V lost 3 bases and J lost 8, with 10 bases in between. In germline, CDR1 is SEHNR, CDR2 FQNEAQ (reference sequence). CDR3 length: 13 amino acids. The full variable domain, completed using reference TRBV7-9 and TRBJ1-4, is DTGVSQNPRHKITKRGQNVTFRCDPISEHNRLYWYRQTLGQGPEFLTYFQNEAQLEKSRLLSDRFSAERPKGSFSTLEIQRTEQGDSAMYLCASSFGGSEKLFFGSGTQLSVL.

V usage is TRBV6-5 and J usage is TRBJ1-5; possibly TRBD1 for D (5 bases). Trimming left V 3 bases short and J 5 bases short, with 14 bases between. Germline V gene data show CDR1 as MNHEY and CDR2 as SVGAGI. This CDR3 contains 15 residues. The CDR3 sequence is CASSYRSGSDQPQHF. The CDR3 DNA reads TGTGCCAGCAGTTATCGTTCAGGGTCGGATCAGCCCCAGCATTTT.

The chain combines TRBV11-3 with TRBJ1-4; 7 nucleotides agree with TRBD1. Trimming removed 5 bases from V and 5 bases from J; junction bases left unmatched: 5. This CDR3 has 14 amino acids. Germline V gene data show CDR1 as SGHNT and CDR2 as YENEEA. Here the CDR3 reads CASSPGTVNEKLFF. In DNA, the CDR3 is TGTGCCAGCAGCCCCGGGACAGTAAATGAAAAACTGTTTTTT.

The J gene is TRBJ2-7, the V gene TRBV28, with D unresolved. Per germline, CDR1 MDHEN and CDR2 SYDVKM. CDR3 size: 11 residues. Trimming removed 6 bases at V and 4 bases at J, with 7 bases between. The CDR3 sequence is CASSPRYEQYF. The CDR3, as DNA: TGTGCCAGCAGCCCGCGATACGAGCAGTACTTC.

This sequence joins TRBV15 and TRBJ2-1; D possibly corresponds to TRBD2 (5 bases). This CDR3 region has 16 residues. CDR1 LNHNV and CDR2 YYDKDF come from the germline V gene (reference sequence). V was trimmed by 1 base and J by 0 bases, leaving 10 bases between them. The CDR3 reads CATSRGRAPSYNEQFF. CDR3 coding DNA: TGTGCCACCAGCAGAGGGCGGGCCCCCTCCTACAATGAGCAGTTCTTC.

Points on this clone: This specimen includes other DNA sequences encoding the same CDR3. V usage is TRBV2 and J usage is TRBJ2-7; no clear D gene. The CDR3 loop spans 12 amino acids. Germline V CDR1 and CDR2: SNHLY, FYNNEI. Trimming shortened V by 2 bases and J by 1 base, and 3 bases separated the two germline ends. The CDR3 protein is CASSESSYEQYF. The CDR3 region has the DNA TGTGCCAGCAGTGAATCTTCCTACGAGCAGTACTTC.

CDR3 sequence (DNA): TGTGCCAGCGGGAGGGCCTACAATGAGCAGTTCTTC. The encoded protein is CASGRAYNEQFF. This rearrangement joins TRBV28 to TRBJ2-1; 7 positions agree with TRBD2. V lost 8 bases, J lost 2 bases, and 0 bases stayed unmatched. The CDR3 covers 12 residues. The germline V gene encodes CDR1 MDHEN and CDR2 SYDVKM.

The chain joins TRBV6-1 to TRBJ2-1; no definite D call. Germline V CDR1 and CDR2: MNHNS, SASEGT. The V end was cut by 1 base, the J end by 1 base, with 8 bases between. The CDR3 totals 15 residues. This CDR3 reads CASSEVRGSYNEQFF. As DNA, the CDR3 is TGTGCCAGCAGTGAAGTTAGAGGATCCTACAATGAGCAGTTCTTC.

For this clone: Other DNA sequences of this sample code for an identical CDR3. The rearrangement joins TRBV28 to TRBJ2-1; 12 bases map to TRBD2. The V and J ends lost 2 bases and 7 bases, in that order; junction bases with no gene match: 6. Germline values: CDR1 MDHEN, CDR2 SYDVKM. The CDR3 runs to 16 residues. This CDR3 reads CASSLRLAGGRNEQFF. The CDR3 coding sequence is TGTGCCAGCAGTTTACGGCTAGCGGGAGGGCGTAATGAGCAGTTCTTC.

The V call is TRBV27, the J call TRBJ2-7; no definite D call. CDR1 and CDR2 from the germline V gene are MNHEY and SMNVEV (reference sequence). The CDR3 consists of 16 residues. The V gene lost 5 bases and the J gene lost 0 bases, with 17 bases spanning the gap. CDR3 loop: CASSRRTMLSSYEQYF. For the CDR3, the DNA is TGTGCCAGCAGTCGGAGAACCATGCTATCCTCCTACGAGCAGTACTTC.

This sequence joins TRBV9 and TRBJ2-5; 8 nucleotides match TRBD2. Germline CDR1 is SGDLS and CDR2 is YYNGEE. CDR3 length: 15 residues. The V segment lost 4 bases and the J segment 5 bases; nucleotides outside the gene matches: 10. The CDR3 loop reads CASSPTGGGRETQYF. The CDR3 DNA reads as TGTGCCAGCAGCCCCACCGGGGGGGGGCGGGAGACCCAGTACTTC.

J is TRBJ2-7 and V is TRBV5-1; tentatively, D is TRBD2 (6 bases). Germline CDR1 reads SGHRS; CDR2 reads YFSETQ. This CDR3 contains 11 residues. V shed 3 bases and J shed 9 bases, with 10 bases lying between them. CDR3 sequence reads: CASSSEAGQYF. The CDR3 nucleotides are TGCGCCAGCAGCTCCGAAGCGGGGCAGTACTTC.

This clone is labeled as medium-sized. In DNA form, the CDR3 reads TGTGCCAGCAGCAAGGGAGGCTCCTACGAGCAGTACTTC. This encodes CASSKGGSYEQYF. V gene TRBV9 combines with J gene TRBJ2-7; the D gene is possibly TRBD2 (6 bases). The CDR3 is 13 amino acids. CDR1 is SGDLS, CDR2 YYNGEE, per germline. The V end was cut by 4 bases, the J end by 0 bases, with 8 bases between.

The chain combines TRBV9 with TRBJ2-1; 7 positions match TRBD1. After removal of 6 bases from V and 4 bases from J, the junction contained 10 bases not matched to a gene. This CDR3 is 15 amino acids long. Germline CDR1 reads SGDLS; CDR2 reads YYNGEE. CDR3 nucleotides: TGTGCCAGCACCACAACCGGGACAGCATACAATGAGCAGTTCTTC. This translates into CASTTTGTAYNEQFF. The full variable domain, its missing parts supplied by reference TRBV9 and TRBJ2-1, is DSGVTQTPKHLITATGQRVTLRCSPRSGDLSVYWYQQSLDQGLQFLIQYYNGEERAKGNILERFSAQQFPDLHSELNLSSLELGDSALYFCASTTTGTAYNEQFFGPGTRLTVL.

V is TRBV18 and J is TRBJ1-2; the D gene is possibly TRBD1 (5 bases). Germline CDR1 KGHSH, CDR2 LQKENI. V shed 3 bases and J shed 7 bases, with 15 bases lying between them. CDR3 size: 14 residues. CDR3 loop: CASSPPGGSGGYTF. In DNA form, the CDR3 reads TGTGCCAGCTCACCCCCGGGGGGAAGTGGTGGCTACACCTTC.

V usage is TRBV9 and J usage is TRBJ2-3, with 9 bases lining up with TRBD2. The CDR3 has 15 residues. Germline trimming cut 2 bases from V and 4 bases from J; bases unmatched to any gene: 5. The germline V gene encodes CDR1 SGDLS and CDR2 YYNGEE. This CDR3 is CASSVSGREADTQYF. For the CDR3, the DNA is TGTGCCAGCAGCGTTAGCGGGAGAGAGGCAGATACGCAGTATTTT.

The chain employs TRBV2 and TRBJ1-1; D is uncertain. Germline-derived CDR1 and CDR2 are SNHLY and FYNNEI. The CDR3 covers 13 residues. Trimming removed 3 bases from V and 1 base from J, with 6 bases in between. The CDR3 reads CASSDVQNTEAFF. In DNA form, the CDR3 reads TGTGCCAGCAGTGATGTCCAGAACACTGAAGCTTTCTTT.

This chain uses TRBV7-2 with TRBJ1-6; TRBD1 is a possible D gene (5 bases). Between the trimmed V and J ends, which lost 7 bases and 6 bases, there was a span of 13 bases. This CDR3 is 14 amino acids long. CDR1 and CDR2 from the germline V gene are SGHTA and FQGNSA. CDR3 nucleotide sequence: TGTGCCAGCAATCGGGTCGGGGGTAATTCACCCCTCCACTTT. It specifies CASNRVGGNSPLHF.

The chain uses TRBV2 and TRBJ1-4; D uncertain. The CDR3 covers 14 residues. Germline CDR1 is SNHLY and CDR2 is FYNNEI. The V end was cut by 6 bases, the J end by 3 bases, with 11 bases between. This chain's CDR3 is CASRADTANEKLFF. The CDR3 DNA is TGTGCCAGCAGAGCTGACACGGCTAATGAAAAACTGTTTTTT.

The chain couples TRBV5-4 to TRBJ2-7; D is perhaps TRBD2 (6 bases). V was shortened by 2 bases and J by 0 bases, with 9 bases between the two germline ends. Germline loops: CDR1 SGHNT, CDR2 YYREEE (reference sequence). The CDR3 has 14 amino acids. This CDR3 is CASSFRGSSYEQYF. The CDR3 coding sequence is TGTGCCAGCAGCTTTCGGGGGAGCTCCTACGAGCAGTACTTC.

This rearrangement joins TRBV11-2 to TRBJ2-1; a weak D match, TRBD2 (6 bases). The CDR3 has 14 amino acids. Germline V gene lookup returns CDR1 SGHAT and CDR2 FQNNGV. Deletions cut 0 bases from V and 9 bases from J, with 12 bases between. The CDR3 spells CASSLDGGILEQFF. CDR3 DNA sequence: TGTGCCAGCAGCTTAGATGGGGGGATACTTGAGCAGTTCTTC.

The rearrangement links TRBV6-5 to TRBJ2-7; 8 bases are a match to TRBD1. Trimming cost V 6 bases and J 6 bases; bases outside gene matches: 10. The CDR3 runs to 14 residues. Germline values: CDR1 MNHEY, CDR2 SVGAGI. Written as DNA, the CDR3 is TGTGCCAGCAGCCGCTATGCAGGGGGCGGCGAGCAGTACTTC. Translation gives CASSRYAGGGEQYF.

This rearrangement joins TRBV5-4 to TRBJ1-2; 9 bases map to TRBD1. The CDR3 consists of 14 residues. Germline CDR1 and CDR2: SGHNT and YYREEE (reference sequence). With V trimmed by 1 base and J by 7 bases, 5 bases remained unmatched. CDR3 amino acids: CASSLRDRESGYTF. CDR3 in DNA: TGTGCCAGCAGCTTGCGGGACAGGGAATCTGGCTACACCTTC.

A single count supports this clone. The chain has TRBV12-3 or TRBV12-4 and TRBJ2-7; D is possibly TRBD2 (5 bases). Trimming pared 6 bases from V and 6 bases from J, leaving 9 bases between. The CDR3 sequence is 11 residues long. The CDR3: CASRLGPEQYF. In DNA form, the CDR3 reads TGTGCCAGCAGACTAGGTCCCGAGCAGTACTTC.